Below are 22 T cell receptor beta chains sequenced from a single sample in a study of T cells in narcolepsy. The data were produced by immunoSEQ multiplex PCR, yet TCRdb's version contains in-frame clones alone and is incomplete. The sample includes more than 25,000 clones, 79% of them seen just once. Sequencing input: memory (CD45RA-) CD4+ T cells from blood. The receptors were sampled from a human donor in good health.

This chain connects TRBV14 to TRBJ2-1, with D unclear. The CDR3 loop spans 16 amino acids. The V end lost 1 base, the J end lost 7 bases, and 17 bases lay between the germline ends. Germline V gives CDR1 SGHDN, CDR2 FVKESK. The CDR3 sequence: CASSQVGRLLRNEQFF. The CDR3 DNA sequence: TGTGCCAGCAGCCAAGTAGGTCGCCTACTACGGAATGAGCAGTTCTTC.

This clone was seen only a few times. The CDR3 coding sequence is TGCGCCAGCAGCCACCCCTGGGGCCGAGATACGCAGTATTTT. Encoded protein: CASSHPWGRDTQYF. The V gene is TRBV4-1, the J gene TRBJ2-3; the D gene is possibly TRBD1 (5 bases). The V gene's germline CDR1 is MGHRA and CDR2 YSYEKL. Trimming removed 3 bases from V and 5 bases from J, with 12 bases in between. This CDR3 has 14 amino acids.

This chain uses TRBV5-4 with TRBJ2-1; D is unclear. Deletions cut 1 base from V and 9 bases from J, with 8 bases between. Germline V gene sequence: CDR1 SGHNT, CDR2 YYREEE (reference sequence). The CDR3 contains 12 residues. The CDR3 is CASSLRVGEQFF. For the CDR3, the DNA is TGTGCCAGCAGCTTGAGGGTAGGTGAGCAGTTCTTC. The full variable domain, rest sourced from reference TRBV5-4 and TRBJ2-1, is ETGVTQSPTHLIKTRGQQVTLRCSSQSGHNTVSWYQQALGQGPQFIFQYYREEENGRGNFPPRFSGLQFPNYSSELNVNALELDDSALYLCASSLRVGEQFFGPGTRLTVL.

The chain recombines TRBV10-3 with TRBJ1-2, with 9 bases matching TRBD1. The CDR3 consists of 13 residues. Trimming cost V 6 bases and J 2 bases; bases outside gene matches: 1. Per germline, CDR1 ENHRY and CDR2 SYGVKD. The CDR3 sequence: CAIRGQGNYGYTF. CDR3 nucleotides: TGTGCCATCAGGGGACAGGGAAACTATGGCTACACCTTC.

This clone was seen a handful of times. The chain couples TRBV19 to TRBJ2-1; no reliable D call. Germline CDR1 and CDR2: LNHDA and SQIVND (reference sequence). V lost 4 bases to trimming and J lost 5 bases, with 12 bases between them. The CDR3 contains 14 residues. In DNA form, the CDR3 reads TGTGCCAGTAGTAACGCCGGACGACACAATGAGCAGTTCTTC. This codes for CASSNAGRHNEQFF. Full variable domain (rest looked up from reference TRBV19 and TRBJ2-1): DGGITQSPKYLFRKEGQNVTLSCEQNLNHDAMYWYRQDPGQGLRLIYYSQIVNDFQKGDIAEGYSVSREKKESFPLTVTSAQKNPTAFYLCASSNAGRHNEQFFGPGTRLTVL.

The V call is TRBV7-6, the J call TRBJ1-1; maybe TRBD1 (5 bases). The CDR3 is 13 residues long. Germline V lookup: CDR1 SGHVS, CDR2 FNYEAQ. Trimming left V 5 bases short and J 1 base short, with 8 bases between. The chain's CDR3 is CASSAQENTEAFF. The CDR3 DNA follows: TGTGCCAGCAGCGCACAGGAGAACACTGAAGCTTTCTTT.

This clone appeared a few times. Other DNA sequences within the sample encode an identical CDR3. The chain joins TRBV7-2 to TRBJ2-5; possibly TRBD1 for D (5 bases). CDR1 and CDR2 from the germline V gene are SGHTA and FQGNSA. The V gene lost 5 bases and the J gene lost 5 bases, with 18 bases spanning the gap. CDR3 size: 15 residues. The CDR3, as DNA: TGTGCCAGCAGCCCCAGCATGCAGGGCGTTGAGACCCAGTACTTC. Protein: CASSPSMQGVETQYF.

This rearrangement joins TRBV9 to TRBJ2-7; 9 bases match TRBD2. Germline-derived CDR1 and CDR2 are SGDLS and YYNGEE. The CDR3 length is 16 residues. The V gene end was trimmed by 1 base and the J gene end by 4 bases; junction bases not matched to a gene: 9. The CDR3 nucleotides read TGTGCCAGCAGCGTAACGAAGCGGGAGGTAAGGTACGAGCAGTACTTC. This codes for CASSVTKREVRYEQYF.

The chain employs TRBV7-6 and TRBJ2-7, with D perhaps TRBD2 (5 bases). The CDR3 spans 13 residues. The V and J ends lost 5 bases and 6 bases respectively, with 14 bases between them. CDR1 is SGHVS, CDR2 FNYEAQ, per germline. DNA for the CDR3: TGTGCCAGCAGCCCCCTACCGGGGTCCGAGCAGTACTTC. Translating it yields CASSPLPGSEQYF.

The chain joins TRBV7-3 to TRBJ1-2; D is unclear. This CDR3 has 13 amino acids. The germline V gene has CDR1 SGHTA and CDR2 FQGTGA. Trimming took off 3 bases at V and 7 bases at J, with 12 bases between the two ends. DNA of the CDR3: TGTGCCAGCAGCTTCTCCCAAACTGGTGGCTACACCTTC. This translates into CASSFSQTGGYTF.

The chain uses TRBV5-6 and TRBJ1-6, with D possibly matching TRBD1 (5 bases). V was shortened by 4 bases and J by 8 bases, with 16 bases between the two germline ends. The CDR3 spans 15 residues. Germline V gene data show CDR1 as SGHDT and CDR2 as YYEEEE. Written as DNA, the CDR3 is TGTGCCAGCAGCCTTGGTTTCTCCAGGGATTCACCCCTCCACTTT. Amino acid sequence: CASSLGFSRDSPLHF.

The CDR3 sequence is CASIYDRNTEAFF. CDR3 bases: TGTGCCAGCATCTACGACAGGAACACTGAAGCTTTCTTT. The chain links TRBV28 to TRBJ1-1, with D possibly matching TRBD1 (5 bases). Deletions cut 7 bases from V and 1 base from J, with 10 bases between. Germline CDR1 MDHEN, CDR2 SYDVKM. This CDR3 is 13 amino acids long.

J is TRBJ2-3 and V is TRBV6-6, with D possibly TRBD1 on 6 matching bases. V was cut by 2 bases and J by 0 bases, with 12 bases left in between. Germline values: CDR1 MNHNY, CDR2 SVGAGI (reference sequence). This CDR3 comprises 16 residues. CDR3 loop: CASSYPGGRSTDTQYF. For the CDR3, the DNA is TGTGCCAGCAGTTACCCTGGGGGCCGTAGCACAGATACGCAGTATTTT.

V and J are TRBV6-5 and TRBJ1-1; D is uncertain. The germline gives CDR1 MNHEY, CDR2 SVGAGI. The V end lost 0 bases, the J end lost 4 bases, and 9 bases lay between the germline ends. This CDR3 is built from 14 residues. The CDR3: CASSYSRSGTEAFF. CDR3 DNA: TGTGCCAGCAGTTACTCACGGAGTGGCACTGAAGCTTTCTTT.

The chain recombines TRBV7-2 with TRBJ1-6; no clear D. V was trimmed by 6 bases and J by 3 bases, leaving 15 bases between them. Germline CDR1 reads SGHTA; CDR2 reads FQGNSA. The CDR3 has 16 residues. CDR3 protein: CASRQQSGVYNSPLHF. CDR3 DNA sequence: TGTGCCAGCAGGCAACAGTCAGGAGTCTATAATTCACCCCTCCACTTT.

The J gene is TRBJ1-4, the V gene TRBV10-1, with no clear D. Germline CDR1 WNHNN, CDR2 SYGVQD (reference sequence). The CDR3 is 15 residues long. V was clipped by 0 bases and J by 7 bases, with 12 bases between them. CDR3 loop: CASSESPGWCEKLFF. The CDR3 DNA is TGCGCCAGCAGTGAGTCCCCGGGCTGGTGTGAAAAACTGTTTTTT.

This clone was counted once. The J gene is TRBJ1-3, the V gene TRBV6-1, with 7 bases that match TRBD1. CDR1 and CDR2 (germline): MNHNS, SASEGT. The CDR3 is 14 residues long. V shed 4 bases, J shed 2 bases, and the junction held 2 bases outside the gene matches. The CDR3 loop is CASSGQGAGNTIYF. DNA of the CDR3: TGTGCCAGCAGTGGACAGGGCGCTGGAAACACCATATATTTT.

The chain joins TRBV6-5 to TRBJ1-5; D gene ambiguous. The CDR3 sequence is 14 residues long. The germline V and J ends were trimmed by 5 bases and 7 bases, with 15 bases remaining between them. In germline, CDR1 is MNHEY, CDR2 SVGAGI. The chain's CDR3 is CASSRDRGGQPQHF. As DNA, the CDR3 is TGTGCCAGCAGTCGAGACCGGGGAGGGCAGCCCCAGCATTTT.

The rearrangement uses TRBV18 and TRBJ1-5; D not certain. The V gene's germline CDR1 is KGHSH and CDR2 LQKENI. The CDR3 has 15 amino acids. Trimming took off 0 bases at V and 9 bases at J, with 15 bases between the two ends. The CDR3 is CASSPPEGPRRPQHF. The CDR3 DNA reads TGTGCCAGCTCACCACCAGAAGGCCCACGGAGGCCCCAGCATTTT.

The CDR3 region is CASSSRDRGLDGMGWETQYF. The CDR3 nucleotides are TGTGCCAGCAGCTCACGGGACAGGGGGCTGGATGGTATGGGCTGGGAGACCCAGTACTTC. The rearrangement joins TRBV5-5 to TRBJ2-5, with 12 bases identical to TRBD1. CDR3 length: 20 amino acids. The germline CDR1 and CDR2 sequences are SGHKS and YYEKEE (reference sequence). V shed 3 bases and J 5 bases; nucleotides not matched to a gene: 20.

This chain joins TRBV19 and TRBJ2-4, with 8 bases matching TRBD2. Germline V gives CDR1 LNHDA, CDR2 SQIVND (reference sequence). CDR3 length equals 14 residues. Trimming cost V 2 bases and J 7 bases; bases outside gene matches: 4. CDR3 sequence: CASSISGSGNIQYF. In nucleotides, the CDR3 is TGTGCCAGTAGTATAAGCGGGAGTGGGAACATTCAGTACTTC.

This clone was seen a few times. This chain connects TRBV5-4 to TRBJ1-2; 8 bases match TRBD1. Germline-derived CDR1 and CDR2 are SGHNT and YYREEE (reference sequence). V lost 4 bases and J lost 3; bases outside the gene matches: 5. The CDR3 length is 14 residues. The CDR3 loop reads CASSGNRGDYGYTF. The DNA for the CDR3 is TGTGCCAGCAGCGGGAACAGGGGGGACTATGGCTACACCTTC.